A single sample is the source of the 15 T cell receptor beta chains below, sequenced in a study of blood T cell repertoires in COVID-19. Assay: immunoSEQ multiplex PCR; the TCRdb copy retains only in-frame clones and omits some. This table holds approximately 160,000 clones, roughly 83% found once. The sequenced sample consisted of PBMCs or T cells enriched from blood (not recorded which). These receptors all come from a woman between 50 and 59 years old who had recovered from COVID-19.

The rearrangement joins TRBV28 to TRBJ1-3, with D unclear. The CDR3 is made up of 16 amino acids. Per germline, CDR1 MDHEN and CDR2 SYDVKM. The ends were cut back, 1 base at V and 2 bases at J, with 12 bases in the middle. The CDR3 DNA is TGTGCCAGCAGTTTATCCGGATTCGGGACTGGAAACACCATATATTTT. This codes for CASSLSGFGTGNTIYF.

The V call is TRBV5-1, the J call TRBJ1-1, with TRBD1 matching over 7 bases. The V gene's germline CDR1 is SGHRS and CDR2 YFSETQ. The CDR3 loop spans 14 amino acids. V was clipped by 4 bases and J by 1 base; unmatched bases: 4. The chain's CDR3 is CASSPGQANTEAFF. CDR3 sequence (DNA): TGCGCCAGCAGCCCCGGACAGGCGAACACTGAAGCTTTCTTT.

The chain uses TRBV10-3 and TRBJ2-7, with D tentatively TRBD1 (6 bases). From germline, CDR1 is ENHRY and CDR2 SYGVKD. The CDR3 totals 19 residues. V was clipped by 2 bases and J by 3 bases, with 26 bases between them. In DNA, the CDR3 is TGTGCCATCAGTGAGCATGACGAACCTCCGGGACACCAGGACTACGAGCAGTACGTC. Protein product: CAISEHDEPPGHQDYEQYV.

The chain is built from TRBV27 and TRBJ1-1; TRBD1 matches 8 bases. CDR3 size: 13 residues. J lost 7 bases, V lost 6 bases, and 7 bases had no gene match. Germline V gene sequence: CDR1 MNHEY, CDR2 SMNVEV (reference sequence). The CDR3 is CASSTDRVFEAFF. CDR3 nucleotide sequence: TGTGCCAGCAGCACGGACAGGGTTTTTGAAGCTTTCTTT.

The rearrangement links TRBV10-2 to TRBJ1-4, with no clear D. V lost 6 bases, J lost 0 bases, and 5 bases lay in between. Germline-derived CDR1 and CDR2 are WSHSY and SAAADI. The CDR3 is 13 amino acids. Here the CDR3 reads CASRQSTNEKLFF. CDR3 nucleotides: TGCGCCAGCAGACAGTCAACTAATGAAAAACTGTTTTTT.

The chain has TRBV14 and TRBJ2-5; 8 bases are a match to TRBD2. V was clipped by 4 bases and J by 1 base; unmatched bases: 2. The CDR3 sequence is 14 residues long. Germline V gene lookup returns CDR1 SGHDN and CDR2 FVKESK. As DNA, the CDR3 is TGTGCCAGCAGCCCCGGACTAGCCCAAGAGACCCAGTACTTC. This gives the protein CASSPGLAQETQYF.

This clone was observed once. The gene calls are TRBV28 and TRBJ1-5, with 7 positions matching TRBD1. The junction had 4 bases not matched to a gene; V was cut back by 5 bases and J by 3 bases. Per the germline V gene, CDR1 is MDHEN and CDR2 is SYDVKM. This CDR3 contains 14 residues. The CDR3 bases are TGTGCCAGCAGTGACAGGGCTCTCAATCAGCCCCAGCATTTT. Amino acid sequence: CASSDRALNQPQHF.

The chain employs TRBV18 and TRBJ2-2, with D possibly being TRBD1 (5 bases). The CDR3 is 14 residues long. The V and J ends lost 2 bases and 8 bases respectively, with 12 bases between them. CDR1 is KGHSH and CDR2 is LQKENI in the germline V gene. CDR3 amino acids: CASSPLGREGELFF. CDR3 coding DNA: TGTGCCAGCTCACCATTGGGGCGTGAAGGGGAGCTGTTTTTT.

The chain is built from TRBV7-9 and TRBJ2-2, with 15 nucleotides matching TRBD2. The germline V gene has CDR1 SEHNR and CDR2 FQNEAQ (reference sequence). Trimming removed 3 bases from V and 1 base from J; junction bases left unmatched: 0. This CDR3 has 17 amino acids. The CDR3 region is CASSLGLAGGNTGELFF. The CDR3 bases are TGTGCCAGCAGCTTGGGACTAGCGGGGGGGAACACCGGGGAGCTGTTTTTT.

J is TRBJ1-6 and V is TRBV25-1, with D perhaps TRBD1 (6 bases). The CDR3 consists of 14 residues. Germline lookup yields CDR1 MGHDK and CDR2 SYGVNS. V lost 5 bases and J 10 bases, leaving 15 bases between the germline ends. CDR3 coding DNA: TGTGCCAGCAGTAGTGGGACACAACTCTCACCCCTCCACTTT. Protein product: CASSSGTQLSPLHF.

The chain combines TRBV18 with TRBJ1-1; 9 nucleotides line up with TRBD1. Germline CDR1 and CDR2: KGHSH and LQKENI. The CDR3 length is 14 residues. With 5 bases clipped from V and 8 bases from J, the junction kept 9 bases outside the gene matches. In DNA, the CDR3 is TGTGCCAGCTCAACCGGGGACAGGGAGGGAGAAGCTTTCTTT. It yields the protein CASSTGDREGEAFF. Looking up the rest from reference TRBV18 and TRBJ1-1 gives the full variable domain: NAGVMQNPRHLVRRRGQEARLRCSPMKGHSHVYWYRQLPEEGLKFMVYLQKENIIDESGMPKERFSAEFPKEGPSILRIQQVVRGDSAAYFCASSTGDREGEAFFGQGTRLTVV.

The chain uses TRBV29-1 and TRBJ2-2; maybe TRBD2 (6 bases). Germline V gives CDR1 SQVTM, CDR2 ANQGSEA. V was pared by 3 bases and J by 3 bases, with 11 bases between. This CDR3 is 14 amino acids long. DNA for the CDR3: TGCAGCGTTGATGGCGGGGCTTACACCGGGGAGCTGTTTTTT. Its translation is CSVDGGAYTGELFF.

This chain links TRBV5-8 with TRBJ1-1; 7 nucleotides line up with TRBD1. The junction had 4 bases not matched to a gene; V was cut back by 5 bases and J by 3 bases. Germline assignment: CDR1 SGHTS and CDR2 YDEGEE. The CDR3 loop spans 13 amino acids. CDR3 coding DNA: TGTGCCAGCAGACTAGACAGGGACACTGAAGCTTTCTTT. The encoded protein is CASRLDRDTEAFF. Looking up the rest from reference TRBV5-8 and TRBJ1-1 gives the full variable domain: EAGVTQSPTHLIKTRGQQATLRCSPISGHTSVYWYQQALGLGLQFLLWYDEGEERNRGNFPPRFSGRQFPNYSSELNVNALELEDSALYLCASRLDRDTEAFFGQGTRLTVV.

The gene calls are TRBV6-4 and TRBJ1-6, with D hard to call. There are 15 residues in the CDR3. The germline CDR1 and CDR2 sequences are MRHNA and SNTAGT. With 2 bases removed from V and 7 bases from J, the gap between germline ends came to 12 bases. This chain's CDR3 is CASSDEGFQNSPLHF. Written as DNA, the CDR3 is TGTGCCAGCAGTGACGAGGGCTTCCAAAATTCACCCCTCCACTTT.

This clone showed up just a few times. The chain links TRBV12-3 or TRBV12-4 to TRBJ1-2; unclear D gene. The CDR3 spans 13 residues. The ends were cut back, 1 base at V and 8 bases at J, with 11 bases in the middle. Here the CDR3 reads CASSLGWGGGYTF. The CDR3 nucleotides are TGTGCCAGCAGTTTAGGGTGGGGAGGCGGCTACACCTTC.